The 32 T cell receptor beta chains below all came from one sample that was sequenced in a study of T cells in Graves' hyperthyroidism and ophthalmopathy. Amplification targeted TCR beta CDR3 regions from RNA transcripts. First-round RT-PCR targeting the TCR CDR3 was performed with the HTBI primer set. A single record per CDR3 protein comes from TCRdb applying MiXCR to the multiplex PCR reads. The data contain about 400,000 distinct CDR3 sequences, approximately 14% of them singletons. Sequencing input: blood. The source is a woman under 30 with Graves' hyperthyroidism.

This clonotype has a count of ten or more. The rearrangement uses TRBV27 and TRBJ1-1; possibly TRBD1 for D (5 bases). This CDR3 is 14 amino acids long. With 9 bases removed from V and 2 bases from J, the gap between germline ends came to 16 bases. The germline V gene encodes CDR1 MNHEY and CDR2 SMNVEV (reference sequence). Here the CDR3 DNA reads TGTGCCAGTGCAATAGGGGTGGTAAACACTGAAGCTTTCTTT. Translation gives CASAIGVVNTEAFF.

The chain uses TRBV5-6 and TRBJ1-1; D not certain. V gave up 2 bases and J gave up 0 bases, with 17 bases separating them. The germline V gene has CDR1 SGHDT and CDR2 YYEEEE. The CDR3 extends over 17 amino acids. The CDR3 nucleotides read TGTGCCAGCAGCTTTGGACGACCAGGACGGGTGAACACTGAAGCTTTCTTT. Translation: CASSFGRPGRVNTEAFF.

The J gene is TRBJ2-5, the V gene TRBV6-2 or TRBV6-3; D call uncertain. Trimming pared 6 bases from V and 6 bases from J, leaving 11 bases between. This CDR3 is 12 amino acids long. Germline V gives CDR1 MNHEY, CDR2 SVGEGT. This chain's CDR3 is CASSPVGQTQYF. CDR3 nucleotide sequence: TGTGCCAGCAGCCCTGTAGGGCAGACCCAGTACTTC.

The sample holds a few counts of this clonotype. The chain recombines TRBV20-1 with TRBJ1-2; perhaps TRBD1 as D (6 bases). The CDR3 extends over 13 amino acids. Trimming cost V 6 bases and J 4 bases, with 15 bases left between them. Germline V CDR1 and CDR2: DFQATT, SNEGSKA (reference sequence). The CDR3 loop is CSANRDRVYGYTF. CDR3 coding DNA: TGCAGTGCAAACAGGGACCGGGTCTATGGCTACACCTTC.

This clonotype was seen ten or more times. CDR3 region: CASRLGTVNEQYF. In nucleotides, the CDR3 is TGTGCCAGCAGGCTCGGGACAGTGAACGAGCAGTACTTC. The gene calls are TRBV6-1 and TRBJ2-7; TRBD1 aligns across 7 bases. Germline V gene data show CDR1 as MNHNS and CDR2 as SASEGT. This CDR3 has 13 amino acids. V was pared by 6 bases and J by 5 bases, with 7 bases of the junction left unmatched.

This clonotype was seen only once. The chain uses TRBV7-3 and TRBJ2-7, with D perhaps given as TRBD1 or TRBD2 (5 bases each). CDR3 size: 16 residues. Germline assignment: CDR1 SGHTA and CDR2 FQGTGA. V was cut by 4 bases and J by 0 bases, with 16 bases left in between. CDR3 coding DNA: TGTGCCAGCAGCTCTCTGGGACGCTCGAGCTCCTACGAGCAGTACTTC. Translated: CASSSLGRSSSYEQYF.

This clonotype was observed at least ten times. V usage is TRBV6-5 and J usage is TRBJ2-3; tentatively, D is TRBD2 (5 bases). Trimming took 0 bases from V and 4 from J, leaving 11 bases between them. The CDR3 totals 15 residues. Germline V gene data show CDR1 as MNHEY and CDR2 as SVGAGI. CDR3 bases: TGTGCCAGCAGTTACTCACCGGGAAACGCAGATACGCAGTATTTT. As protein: CASSYSPGNADTQYF.

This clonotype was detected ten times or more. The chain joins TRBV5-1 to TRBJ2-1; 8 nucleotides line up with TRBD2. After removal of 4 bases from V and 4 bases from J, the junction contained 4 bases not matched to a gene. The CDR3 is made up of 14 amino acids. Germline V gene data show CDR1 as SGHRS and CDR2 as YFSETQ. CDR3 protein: CASSPAGAYNEQFF. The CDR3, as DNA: TGCGCCAGCAGCCCAGCGGGGGCGTACAATGAGCAGTTCTTC.

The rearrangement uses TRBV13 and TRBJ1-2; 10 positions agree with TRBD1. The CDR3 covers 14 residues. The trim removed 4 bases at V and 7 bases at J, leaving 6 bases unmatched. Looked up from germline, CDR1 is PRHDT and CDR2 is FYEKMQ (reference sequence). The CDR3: CASSSWTGGGGYTF. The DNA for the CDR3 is TGTGCCAGCAGCTCCTGGACAGGGGGGGGTGGCTACACCTTC. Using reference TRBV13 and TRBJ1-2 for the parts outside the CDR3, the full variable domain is AAGVIQSPRHLIKEKRETATLKCYPIPRHDTVYWYQQGPGQDPQFLISFYEKMQSDKGSIPDRFSAQQFSDYHSELNMSSLELGDSALYFCASSSWTGGGGYTFGSGTRLTVV.

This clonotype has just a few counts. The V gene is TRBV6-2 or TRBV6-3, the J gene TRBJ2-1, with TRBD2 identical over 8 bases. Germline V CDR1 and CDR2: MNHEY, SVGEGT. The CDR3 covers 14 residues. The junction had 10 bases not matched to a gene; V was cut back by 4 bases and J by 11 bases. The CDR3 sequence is CASSFSGIVNKQFF. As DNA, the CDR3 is TGTGCCAGCAGTTTTAGCGGGATAGTAAATAAGCAGTTCTTC.

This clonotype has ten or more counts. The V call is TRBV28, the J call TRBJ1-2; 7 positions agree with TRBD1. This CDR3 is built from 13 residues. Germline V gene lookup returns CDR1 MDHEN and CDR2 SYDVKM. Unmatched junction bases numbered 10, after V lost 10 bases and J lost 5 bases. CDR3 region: CAIVGGAGYGYTF. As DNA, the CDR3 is TGTGCCATCGTAGGGGGCGCGGGTTATGGCTACACCTTC.

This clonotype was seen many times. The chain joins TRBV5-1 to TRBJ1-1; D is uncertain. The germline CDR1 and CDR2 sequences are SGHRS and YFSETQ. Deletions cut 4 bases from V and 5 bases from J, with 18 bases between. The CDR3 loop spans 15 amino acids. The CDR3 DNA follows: TGCGCCAGCAGCCCCGAACAAAGCGCACGGACTGAAGCTTTCTTT. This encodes CASSPEQSARTEAFF.

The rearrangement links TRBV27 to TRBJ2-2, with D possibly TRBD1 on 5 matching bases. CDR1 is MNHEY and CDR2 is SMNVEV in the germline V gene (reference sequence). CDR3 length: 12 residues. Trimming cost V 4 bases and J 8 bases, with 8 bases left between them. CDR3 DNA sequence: TGTGCCAGCAGTTCCCCAGGGGGGGAGCTGTTTTTT. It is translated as CASSSPGGELFF.

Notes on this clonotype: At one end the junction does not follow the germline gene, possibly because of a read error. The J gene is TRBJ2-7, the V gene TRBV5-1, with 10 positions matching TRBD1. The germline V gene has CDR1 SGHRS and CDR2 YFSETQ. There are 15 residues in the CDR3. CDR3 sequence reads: CASSVWDRGSGEQYF. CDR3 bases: TGTGCCAGCAGCGTTTGGGACAGGGGATCTGGCGAGCAGTACTTC.

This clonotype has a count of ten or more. The CDR3 DNA sequence: TGTGCCAGCAGCTTTTTTAGCGGGAGCCCCTACGAGCAGTACTTC. As protein: CASSFFSGSPYEQYF. The chain joins TRBV11-2 to TRBJ2-7; 9 bases agree with TRBD2. Germline-derived CDR1 and CDR2 are SGHAT and FQNNGV. V shed 3 bases and J 2 bases; nucleotides not matched to a gene: 5. The length of the CDR3 is 15 residues.

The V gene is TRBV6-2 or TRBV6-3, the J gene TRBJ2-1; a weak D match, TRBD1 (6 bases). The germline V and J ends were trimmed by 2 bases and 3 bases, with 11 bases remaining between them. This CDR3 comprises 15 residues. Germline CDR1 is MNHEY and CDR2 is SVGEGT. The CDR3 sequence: CASSYPRTVYNEQFF. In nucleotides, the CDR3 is TGTGCCAGCAGTTACCCCAGGACAGTCTACAATGAGCAGTTCTTC.

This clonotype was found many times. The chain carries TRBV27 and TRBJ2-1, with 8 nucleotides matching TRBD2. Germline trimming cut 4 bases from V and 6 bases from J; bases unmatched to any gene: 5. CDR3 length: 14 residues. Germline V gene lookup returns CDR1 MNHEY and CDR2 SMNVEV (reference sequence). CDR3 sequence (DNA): TGTGCCAGCAGTTGGGCGGGAGGCCGCAATGAGCAGTTCTTC. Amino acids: CASSWAGGRNEQFF.

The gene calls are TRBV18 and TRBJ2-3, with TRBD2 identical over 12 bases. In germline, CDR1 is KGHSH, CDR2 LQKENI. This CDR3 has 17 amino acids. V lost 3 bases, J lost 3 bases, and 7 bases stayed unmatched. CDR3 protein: CASSPPGLAGETDTQYF. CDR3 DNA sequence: TGTGCCAGCTCACCGCCGGGACTAGCGGGTGAGACAGATACGCAGTATTTT.

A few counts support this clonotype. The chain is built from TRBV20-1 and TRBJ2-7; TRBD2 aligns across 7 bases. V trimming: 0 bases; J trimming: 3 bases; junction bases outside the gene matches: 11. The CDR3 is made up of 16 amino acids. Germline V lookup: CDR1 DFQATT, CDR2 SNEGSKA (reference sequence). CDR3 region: CSARDPLGRGGYEQYF. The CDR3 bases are TGCAGTGCTAGAGATCCCCTGGGGAGGGGCGGCTACGAGCAGTACTTC.

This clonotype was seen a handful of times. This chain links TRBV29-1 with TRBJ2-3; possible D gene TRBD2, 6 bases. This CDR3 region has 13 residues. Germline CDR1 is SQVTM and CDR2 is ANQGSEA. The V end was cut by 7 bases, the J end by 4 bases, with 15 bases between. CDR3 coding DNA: TGCAGCGCTGGACGGGGGTCATCAGATACGCAGTATTTT. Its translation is CSAGRGSSDTQYF.

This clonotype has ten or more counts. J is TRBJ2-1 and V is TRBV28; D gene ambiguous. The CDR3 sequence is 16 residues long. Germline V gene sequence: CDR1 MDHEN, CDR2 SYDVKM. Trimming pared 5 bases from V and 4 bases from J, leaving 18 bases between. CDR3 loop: CASSPLTNTAYNEQFF. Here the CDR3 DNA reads TGTGCCAGCAGTCCCCTGACCAACACTGCTTACAATGAGCAGTTCTTC. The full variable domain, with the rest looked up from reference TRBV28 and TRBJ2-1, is DVKVTQSSRYLVKRTGEKVFLECVQDMDHENMFWYRQDPGLGLRLIYFSYDVKMKEKGDIPEGYSVSREKKERFSLILESASTNQTSMYLCASSPLTNTAYNEQFFGPGTRLTVL.

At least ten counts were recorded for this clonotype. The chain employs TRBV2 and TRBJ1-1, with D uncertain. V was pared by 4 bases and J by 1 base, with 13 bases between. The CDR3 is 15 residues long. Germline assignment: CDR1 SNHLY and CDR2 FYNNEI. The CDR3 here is CASSVGGAGNTEAFF. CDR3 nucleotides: TGTGCCAGCAGTGTAGGAGGTGCAGGGAACACTGAAGCTTTCTTT.

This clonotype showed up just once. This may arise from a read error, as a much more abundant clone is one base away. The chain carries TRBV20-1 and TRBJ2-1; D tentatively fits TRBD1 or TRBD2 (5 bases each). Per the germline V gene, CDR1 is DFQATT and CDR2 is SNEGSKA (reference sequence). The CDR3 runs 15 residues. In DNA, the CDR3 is TGCAGTGCGTTTCCCCCGGGACGGCACTACAATGGGCAGTTCTTC. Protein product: CSAFPPGRHYNGQFF.

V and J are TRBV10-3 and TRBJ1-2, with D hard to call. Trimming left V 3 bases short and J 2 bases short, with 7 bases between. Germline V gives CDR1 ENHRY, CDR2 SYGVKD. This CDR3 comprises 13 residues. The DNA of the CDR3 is TGTGCCATCAGTGAAGTGGCGAACTATGGCTACACCTTC. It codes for CAISEVANYGYTF.

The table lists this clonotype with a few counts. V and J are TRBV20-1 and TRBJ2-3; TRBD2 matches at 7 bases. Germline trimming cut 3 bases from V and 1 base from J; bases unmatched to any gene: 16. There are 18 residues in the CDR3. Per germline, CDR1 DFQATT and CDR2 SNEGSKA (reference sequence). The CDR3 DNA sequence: TGCAGTGCTAGTCTGGCGGGAGCGACGGTCTTCGGCACAGATACGCAGTATTTT. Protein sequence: CSASLAGATVFGTDTQYF.

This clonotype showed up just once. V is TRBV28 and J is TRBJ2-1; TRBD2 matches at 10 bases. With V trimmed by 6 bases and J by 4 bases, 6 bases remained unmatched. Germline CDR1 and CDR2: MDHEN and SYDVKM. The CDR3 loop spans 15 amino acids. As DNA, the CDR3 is TGTGCCAGCAGCCAGACTAGCGGGCCATACAATGAGCAGTTCTTC. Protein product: CASSQTSGPYNEQFF.

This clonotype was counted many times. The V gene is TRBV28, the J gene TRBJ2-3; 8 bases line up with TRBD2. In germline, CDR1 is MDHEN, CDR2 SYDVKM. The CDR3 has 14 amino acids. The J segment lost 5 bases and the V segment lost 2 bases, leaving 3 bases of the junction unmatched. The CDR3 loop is CASSLMAGGDTQYF. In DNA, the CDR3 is TGTGCCAGCAGTTTAATGGCGGGAGGAGATACGCAGTATTTT. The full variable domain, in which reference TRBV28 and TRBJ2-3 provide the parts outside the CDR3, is DVKVTQSSRYLVKRTGEKVFLECVQDMDHENMFWYRQDPGLGLRLIYFSYDVKMKEKGDIPEGYSVSREKKERFSLILESASTNQTSMYLCASSLMAGGDTQYFGPGTRLTVL.

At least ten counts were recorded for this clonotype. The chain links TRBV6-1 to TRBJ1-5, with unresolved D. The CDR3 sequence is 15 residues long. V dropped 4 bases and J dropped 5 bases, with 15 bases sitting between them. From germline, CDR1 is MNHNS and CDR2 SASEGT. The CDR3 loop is CASSVLGSPDQPQHF. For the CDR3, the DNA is TGTGCCAGCAGTGTCTTGGGGTCCCCGGATCAGCCCCAGCATTTT.

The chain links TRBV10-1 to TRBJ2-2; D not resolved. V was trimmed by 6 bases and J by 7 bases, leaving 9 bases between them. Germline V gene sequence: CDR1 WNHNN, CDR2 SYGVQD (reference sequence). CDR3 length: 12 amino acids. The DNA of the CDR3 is TGCGCCAGCAGCGCCTTGTTCGGGGAGCTGTTTTTT. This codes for CASSALFGELFF.

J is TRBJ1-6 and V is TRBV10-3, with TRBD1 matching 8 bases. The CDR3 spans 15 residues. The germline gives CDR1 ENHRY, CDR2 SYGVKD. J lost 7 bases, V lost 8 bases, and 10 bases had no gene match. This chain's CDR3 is CAIRNLTGVNSPLHF. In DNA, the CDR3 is TGTGCCATCCGTAACCTGACAGGGGTCAATTCACCCCTCCACTTT.

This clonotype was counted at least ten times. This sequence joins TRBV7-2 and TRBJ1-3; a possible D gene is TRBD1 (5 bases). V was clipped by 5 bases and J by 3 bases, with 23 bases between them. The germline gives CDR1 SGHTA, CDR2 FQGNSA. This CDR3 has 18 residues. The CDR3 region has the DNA TGTGCCAGCAGCCTACAGGCCACGGCGGGGGGTTATGGAAACACCATATATTTT. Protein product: CASSLQATAGGYGNTIYF.

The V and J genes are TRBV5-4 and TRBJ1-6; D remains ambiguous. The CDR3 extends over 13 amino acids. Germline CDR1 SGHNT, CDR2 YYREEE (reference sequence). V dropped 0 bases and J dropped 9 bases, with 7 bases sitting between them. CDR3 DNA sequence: TGTGCCAGCAGCTTGGAGCTCAGTTCACCCCTCCACTTT. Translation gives CASSLELSSPLHF.